The 16 T cell receptor beta chains in this list originate from one sample, sequenced in a study of T cell responses to AZD1222 COVID-19 vaccine (dated by TCRdb to the early 2020s). Preparation of the library involved the immunoSEQ multiplex PCR assay. TCRdb re-hosts the immuneACCESS table, in-frame sequences only. Its copies lack some clones; in the studies checked, an unresolved V gene accounts for under half of them, and the cause for the rest is not known. For this sample the table gives 160,000 or so clones, of which about 92% were detected only once. Together, the top ten hold roughly 2.5% of the sample. The label giving this sample's time point can be read as: baseline before first vaccination. Sequencing was performed on peripheral blood, taken on day 0 of AZD1222 vaccination. The receptors were gathered from an adult in good health.

This clone was recorded once. This rearrangement joins TRBV6-6 to TRBJ2-1, with TRBD2 matching over 8 bases. The J segment lost 7 bases and the V segment lost 0 bases, leaving 8 bases of the junction unmatched. The CDR3 spans 16 residues. CDR1 is MNHNY, CDR2 SVGAGI, per germline (reference sequence). The CDR3 DNA reads as TGTGCCAGCAGTTACTCCGCGGGAGGACGGAATAATGAGCAGTTCTTC. Its translation is CASSYSAGGRNNEQFF.

The DNA of the CDR3 is TGTGCCTGGAGCGGGGACAGGGGAAACGGGGAGCTGTTTTTT. Its protein is CAWSGDRGNGELFF. This sequence joins TRBV30 and TRBJ2-2; 10 nucleotides line up with TRBD1. This CDR3 has 14 amino acids. The germline V gene encodes CDR1 GTSNPN and CDR2 SVGIG (reference sequence). V dropped 3 bases and J dropped 7; count of bases not matched to a gene: 5.

The J gene is TRBJ2-3, the V gene TRBV7-6; D is ambiguous. Germline V gene lookup returns CDR1 SGHVS and CDR2 FNYEAQ. V lost 5 bases, J lost 2 bases, and 11 bases lay in between. The CDR3 extends over 14 amino acids. CDR3 DNA sequence: TGTGCCAGCAGCCCCGACTTTAACACAGATACGCAGTATTTT. This codes for CASSPDFNTDTQYF.

The chain combines TRBV4-1 with TRBJ2-5, with 12 nucleotides matching TRBD2. Germline CDR1 is MGHRA and CDR2 is YSYEKL. V dropped 2 bases and J dropped 5; count of bases not matched to a gene: 9. CDR3 length: 17 residues. Written as DNA, the CDR3 is TGCGCCAGCAGCCAAATCACTAGCGGGAGGCTCTTGGAGACCCAGTACTTC. It translates to CASSQITSGRLLETQYF.

V gene TRBV6-5 combines with J gene TRBJ2-7; 10 positions agree with TRBD2. V gave up 4 bases and J gave up 4 bases; unmatched junction bases: 4. CDR3 length: 14 amino acids. The germline V gene encodes CDR1 MNHEY and CDR2 SVGAGI. CDR3 amino acids: CASSFWTSGYEQYF. CDR3 sequence (DNA): TGTGCCAGCAGTTTTTGGACTAGCGGATACGAGCAGTACTTC.

The chain couples TRBV15 to TRBJ1-5, with TRBD1 matching 8 bases. This CDR3 has 15 residues. Germline loops: CDR1 LNHNV, CDR2 YYDKDF (reference sequence). J was trimmed by 2 bases and V by 8 bases; bases with no gene match: 8. CDR3 in DNA: TGTGCCACCCGGACAGGGATTGGAGGCAATCAGCCCCAGCATTTT. It yields the protein CATRTGIGGNQPQHF. The variable domain in full, with the rest retrieved from reference TRBV15 and TRBJ1-5, is DAMVIQNPRYQVTQFGKPVTLSCSQTLNHNVMYWYQQKSSQAPKLLFHYYDKDFNNEADTPDNFQSRRPNTSFCFLDIRSPGLGDTAMYLCATRTGIGGNQPQHFGDGTRLSIL.

The chain recombines TRBV7-2 with TRBJ1-4, with TRBD1 as a possible D gene (5 bases). Germline CDR1 reads SGHTA; CDR2 reads FQGNSA. This CDR3 is 15 amino acids long. Trimming cost V 5 bases and J 8 bases, with 18 bases left between them. This CDR3 reads CASSTRTTPDEKLFF. The CDR3 nucleotides read TGTGCCAGCAGCACCCGGACAACTCCTGACGAAAAACTGTTTTTT.

This clone has just one count. The chain carries TRBV3-1 (or the pseudogene TRBV3-2) and TRBJ1-1; D uncertain. V dropped 5 bases and J dropped 1 base, with 11 bases sitting between them. The length of the CDR3 is 14 residues. Germline lookup yields CDR1 LGHDT and CDR2 YNNKEL (reference sequence). The CDR3 region is CASSRTYTNTEAFF. DNA of the CDR3: TGTGCCAGCAGCAGAACTTACACGAACACTGAAGCTTTCTTT.

V usage is TRBV18 and J usage is TRBJ1-1, with 7 positions matching TRBD1. The CDR3 contains 18 residues. Trimming removed 1 base from V and 4 bases from J; junction bases left unmatched: 15. Germline V lookup: CDR1 KGHSH, CDR2 LQKENI. The CDR3 loop reads CASSPLTGKPGSATEAFF. The CDR3 DNA reads as TGTGCCAGCTCACCACTGACAGGGAAACCGGGCTCCGCCACTGAAGCTTTCTTT.

V and J are TRBV3-1 (or the pseudogene TRBV3-2) and TRBJ2-2; the D gene could be TRBD1 or TRBD2 (5 bases each). There are 17 residues in the CDR3. V lost 1 base to trimming and J lost 2 bases, with 14 bases between them. Germline V gene data show CDR1 as LGHDT and CDR2 as YNNKEL (reference sequence). The CDR3 bases are TGTGCCAGCAGCCAAGGGGGTGGGGACCGAAACACCGGGGAGCTGTTTTTT. It yields the protein CASSQGGGDRNTGELFF.

The V call is TRBV6-1, the J call TRBJ1-1; D ambiguous. Germline loops: CDR1 MNHNS, CDR2 SASEGT. The CDR3 runs to 11 residues. V was cut by 2 bases and J by 4 bases, with 2 bases left in between. CDR3 DNA: TGTGCCAGCAGTGAAATCACTGAAGCTTTCTTT. This encodes CASSEITEAFF.

J is TRBJ2-7 and V is TRBV7-9, with 10 nucleotides matching TRBD1. V gave up 1 base and J gave up 3 bases; unmatched junction bases: 3. Germline lookup yields CDR1 SEHNR and CDR2 FQNEAQ (reference sequence). This CDR3 contains 15 residues. CDR3 loop: CASSLGGTGDYEQYF. The CDR3 bases are TGTGCCAGCAGCTTAGGCGGGACAGGGGACTACGAGCAGTACTTC.

The chain combines TRBV25-1 with TRBJ1-6; D is unclear. Trimming took off 4 bases at V and 10 bases at J, with 11 bases between the two ends. This CDR3 is 13 amino acids long. The germline V gene has CDR1 MGHDK and CDR2 SYGVNS. The CDR3: CASSGWQGSPLHF. In DNA form, the CDR3 reads TGTGCCAGCAGTGGATGGCAAGGCTCACCCCTCCACTTT.

This rearrangement joins TRBV4-2 to TRBJ2-3; a possible D gene is TRBD2 (6 bases). Trimming left V 1 base short and J 3 bases short, with 14 bases between. Germline CDR1 LGHNA, CDR2 YNFKEQ. The CDR3 loop spans 16 amino acids. The CDR3 DNA reads TGTGCCAGCAGCCAAGGTACGGGAGAAGGGACAGATACGCAGTATTTT. It is translated as CASSQGTGEGTDTQYF.

The chain recombines TRBV2 with TRBJ2-7; D unclear. The CDR3 is 11 residues long. Per the germline V gene, CDR1 is SNHLY and CDR2 is FYNNEI. V gave up 6 bases and J gave up 3 bases, with 6 bases separating them. The CDR3, as DNA: TGTGCCAGCAGCCCACTCTACGAGCAGTACTTC. Its translation is CASSPLYEQYF.

V and J are TRBV7-9 and TRBJ1-1, with a tentative D call TRBD1 (6 bases). The CDR3 is made up of 12 amino acids. Between the trimmed V and J ends, which lost 7 bases and 1 base, there was a span of 7 bases. Germline V CDR1 and CDR2: SEHNR, FQNEAQ (reference sequence). CDR3 sequence: CASIQGNTEAFF. As DNA, the CDR3 is TGTGCCAGCATACAGGGGAACACTGAAGCTTTCTTT.